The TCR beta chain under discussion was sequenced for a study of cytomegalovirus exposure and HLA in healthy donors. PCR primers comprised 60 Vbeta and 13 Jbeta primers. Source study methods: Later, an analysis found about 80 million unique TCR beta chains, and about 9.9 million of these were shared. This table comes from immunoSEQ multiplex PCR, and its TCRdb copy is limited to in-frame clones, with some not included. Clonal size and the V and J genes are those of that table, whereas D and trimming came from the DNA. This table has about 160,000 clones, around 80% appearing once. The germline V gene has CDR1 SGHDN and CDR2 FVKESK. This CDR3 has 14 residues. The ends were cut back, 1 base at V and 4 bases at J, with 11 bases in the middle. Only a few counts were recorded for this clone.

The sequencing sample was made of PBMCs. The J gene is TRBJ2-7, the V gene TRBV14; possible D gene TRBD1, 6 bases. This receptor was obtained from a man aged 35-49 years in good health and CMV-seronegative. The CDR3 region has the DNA TGTGCCAGCAGCCAAGGCCCGACAGGTTACGAGCAGTACTTC. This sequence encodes CASSQGPTGYEQYF.